This TCR beta chain was observed in a study of T cells after yellow fever vaccination. Study at large: The authors prepared low-cell-number fractions using SMART-Seq v4 Ultra Low Input. Study conclusions and caveats: Shared CD4/CD8 clonotypes were a small share, likely from convergent recombination. Most primary-vaccination clones recurred post-booster (about 96% CD4, 88% CD8).

TCR cDNA was made by 5'RACE template switching, adding a universal primer site and UMIs. TCRdb fed the 5' RACE reads into MiXCR, producing one record per CDR3 protein. The data contain 280,000 or so distinct CDR3 sequences, 7.5% to 9.5% of them singletons. This clonotype was detected many times. Its specificity is not known. The V gene end was trimmed by 4 bases and the J gene end by 3 bases; junction bases not matched to a gene: 2. Germline CDR1 and CDR2: SGHTA and FQGNSA. The CDR3 sequence is 13 residues long. The source material was CD4+ T cells sorted from PBMCs, sampled 5 days after the yellow fever booster vaccination. The receptor's source is a man between 18 and 29 years old who received the YFV17D yellow fever vaccine. The J gene is TRBJ1-2, the V gene TRBV7-2; 7 bases map to TRBD1. CDR3 residues: CASSWDSHYGYTF. For the CDR3, the DNA is TGTGCCAGCAGCTGGGACAGCCACTATGGCTACACCTTC. Full variable domain (remainder filled in from reference TRBV7-2 and TRBJ1-2): GAGVSQSPSNKVTEKGKDVELRCDPISGHTALYWYRQSLGQGLEFLIYFQGNSAPDKSGLPSDRFSAERTGGSVSTLTIQRTQQEDSAVYLCASSWDSHYGYTFGSGTRLTVV.